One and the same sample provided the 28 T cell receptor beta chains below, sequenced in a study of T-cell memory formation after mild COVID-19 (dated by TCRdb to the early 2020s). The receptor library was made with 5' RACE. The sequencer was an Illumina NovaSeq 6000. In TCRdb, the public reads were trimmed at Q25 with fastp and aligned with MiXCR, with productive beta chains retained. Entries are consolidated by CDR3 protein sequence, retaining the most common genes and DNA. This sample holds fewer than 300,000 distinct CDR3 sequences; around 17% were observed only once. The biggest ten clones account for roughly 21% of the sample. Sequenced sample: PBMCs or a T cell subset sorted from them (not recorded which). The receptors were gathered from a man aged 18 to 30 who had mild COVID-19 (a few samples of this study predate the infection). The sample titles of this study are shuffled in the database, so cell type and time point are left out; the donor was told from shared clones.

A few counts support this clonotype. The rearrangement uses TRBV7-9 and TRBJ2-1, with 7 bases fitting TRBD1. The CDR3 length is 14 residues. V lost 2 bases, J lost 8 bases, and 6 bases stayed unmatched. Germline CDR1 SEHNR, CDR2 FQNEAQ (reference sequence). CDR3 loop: CASSLRTDRDEQFF. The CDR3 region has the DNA TGTGCCAGCAGCTTACGAACCGACAGGGATGAGCAGTTCTTC.

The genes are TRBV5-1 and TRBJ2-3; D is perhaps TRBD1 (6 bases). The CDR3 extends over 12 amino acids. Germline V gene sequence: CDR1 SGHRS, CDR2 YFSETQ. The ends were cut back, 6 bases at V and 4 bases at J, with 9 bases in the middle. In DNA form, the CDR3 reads TGCGCCAGCAAGCAGGGGTCAGATACGCAGTATTTT. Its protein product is CASKQGSDTQYF.

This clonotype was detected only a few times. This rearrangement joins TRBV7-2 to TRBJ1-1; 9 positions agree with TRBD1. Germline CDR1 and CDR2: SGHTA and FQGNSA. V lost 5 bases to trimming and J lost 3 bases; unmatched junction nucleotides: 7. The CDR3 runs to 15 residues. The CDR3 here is CASSLRRTGDTEAFF. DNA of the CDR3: TGTGCCAGCAGCCTACGGAGGACAGGGGACACTGAAGCTTTCTTT.

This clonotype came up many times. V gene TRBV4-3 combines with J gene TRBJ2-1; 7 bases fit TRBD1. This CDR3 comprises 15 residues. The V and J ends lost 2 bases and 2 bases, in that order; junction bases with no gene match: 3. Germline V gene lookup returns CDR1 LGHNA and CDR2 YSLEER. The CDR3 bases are TGCGCCAGCAGCCAATCACAGGGGACCTACAATGAGCAGTTCTTC. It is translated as CASSQSQGTYNEQFF.

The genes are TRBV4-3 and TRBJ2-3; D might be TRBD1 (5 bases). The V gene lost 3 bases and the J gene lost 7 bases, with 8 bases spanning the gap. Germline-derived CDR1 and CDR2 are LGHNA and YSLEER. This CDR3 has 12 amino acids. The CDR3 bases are TGCGCCAGCAGCCAGCAGGGAAATACGCAGTATTTT. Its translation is CASSQQGNTQYF.

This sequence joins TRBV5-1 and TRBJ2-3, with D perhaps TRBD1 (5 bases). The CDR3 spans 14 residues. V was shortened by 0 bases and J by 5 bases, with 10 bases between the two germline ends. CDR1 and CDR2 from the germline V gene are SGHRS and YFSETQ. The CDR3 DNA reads TGCGCCAGCAGCTTGGGCAGGGTGGAAGATACGCAGTATTTT. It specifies CASSLGRVEDTQYF.

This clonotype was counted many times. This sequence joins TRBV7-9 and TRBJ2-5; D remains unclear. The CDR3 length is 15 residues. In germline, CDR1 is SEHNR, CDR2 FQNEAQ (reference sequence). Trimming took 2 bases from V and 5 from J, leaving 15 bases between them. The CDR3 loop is CASSLLLRKGETQYF. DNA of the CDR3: TGTGCCAGCAGCTTACTTCTCCGGAAGGGTGAGACCCAGTACTTC.

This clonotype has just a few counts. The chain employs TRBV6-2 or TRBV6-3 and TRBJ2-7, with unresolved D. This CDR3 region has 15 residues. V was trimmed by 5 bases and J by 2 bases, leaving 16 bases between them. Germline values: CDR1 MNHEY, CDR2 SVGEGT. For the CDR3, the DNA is TGTGCCAGCAGTGACGGCGTCAGGAAGACCTACGAGCAGTACTTC. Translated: CASSDGVRKTYEQYF.

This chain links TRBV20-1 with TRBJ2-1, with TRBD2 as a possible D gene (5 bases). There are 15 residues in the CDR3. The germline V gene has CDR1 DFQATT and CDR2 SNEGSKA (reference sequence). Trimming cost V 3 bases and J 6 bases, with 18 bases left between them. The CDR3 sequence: CSASRNPGKGNEQFF. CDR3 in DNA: TGCAGTGCTAGTCGGAATCCGGGGAAGGGCAATGAGCAGTTCTTC.

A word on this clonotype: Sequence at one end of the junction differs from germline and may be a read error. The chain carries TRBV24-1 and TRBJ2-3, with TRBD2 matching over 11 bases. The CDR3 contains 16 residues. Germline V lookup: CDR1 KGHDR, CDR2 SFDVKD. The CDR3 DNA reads TGTGCCACCAGTGATGGACTAGCGGGTAGCACTGATACGCAGTATTTT. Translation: CATSDGLAGSTDTQYF.

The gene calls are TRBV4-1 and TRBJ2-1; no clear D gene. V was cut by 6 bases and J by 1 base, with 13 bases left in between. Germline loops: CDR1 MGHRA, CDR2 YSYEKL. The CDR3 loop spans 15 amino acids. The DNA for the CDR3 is TGCGCCAGCAGGACCCGGGTCGGATCCTACAATGAGCAGTTCTTC. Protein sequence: CASRTRVGSYNEQFF.

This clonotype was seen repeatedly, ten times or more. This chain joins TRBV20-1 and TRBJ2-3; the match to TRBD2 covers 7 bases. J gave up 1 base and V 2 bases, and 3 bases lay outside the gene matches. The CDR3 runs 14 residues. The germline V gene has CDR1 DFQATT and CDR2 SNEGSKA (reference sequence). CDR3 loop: CSARLSGGTDTQYF. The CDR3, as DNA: TGCAGTGCTAGACTGAGCGGGGGCACAGATACGCAGTATTTT.

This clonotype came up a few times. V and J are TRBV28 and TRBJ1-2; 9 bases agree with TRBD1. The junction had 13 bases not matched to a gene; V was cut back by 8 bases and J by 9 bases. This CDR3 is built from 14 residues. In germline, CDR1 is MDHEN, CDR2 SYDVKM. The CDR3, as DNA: TGTGCCAGCCAAAGCCTCGACAGGGGGGGGAGCTACACCTTC. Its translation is CASQSLDRGGSYTF.

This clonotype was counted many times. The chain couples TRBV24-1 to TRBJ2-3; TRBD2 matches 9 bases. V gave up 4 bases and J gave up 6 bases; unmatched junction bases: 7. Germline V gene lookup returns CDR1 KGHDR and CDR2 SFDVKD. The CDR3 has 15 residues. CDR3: CATSDRAGGLDTQYF. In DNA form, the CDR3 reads TGTGCCACCAGTGACAGAGCGGGGGGACTGGATACGCAGTATTTT.

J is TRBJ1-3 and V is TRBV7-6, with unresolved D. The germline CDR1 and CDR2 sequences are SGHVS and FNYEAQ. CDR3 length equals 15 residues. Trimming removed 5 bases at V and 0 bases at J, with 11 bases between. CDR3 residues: CASSPAGFSGNTIYF. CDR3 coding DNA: TGTGCCAGCAGCCCAGCCGGGTTCTCTGGAAACACCATATATTTT.

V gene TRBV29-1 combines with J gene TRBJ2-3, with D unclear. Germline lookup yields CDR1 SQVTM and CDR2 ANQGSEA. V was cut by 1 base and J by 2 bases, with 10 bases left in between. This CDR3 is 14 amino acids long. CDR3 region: CSVEVGQVTDTQYF. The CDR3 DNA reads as TGCAGCGTTGAAGTAGGGCAGGTCACAGATACGCAGTATTTT.

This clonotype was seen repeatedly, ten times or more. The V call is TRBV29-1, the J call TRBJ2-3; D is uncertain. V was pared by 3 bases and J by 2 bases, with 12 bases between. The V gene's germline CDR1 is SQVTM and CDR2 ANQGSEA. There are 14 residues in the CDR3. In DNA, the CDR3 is TGCAGCGTTGACGCAGCAGTCAACACAGATACGCAGTATTTT. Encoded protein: CSVDAAVNTDTQYF.

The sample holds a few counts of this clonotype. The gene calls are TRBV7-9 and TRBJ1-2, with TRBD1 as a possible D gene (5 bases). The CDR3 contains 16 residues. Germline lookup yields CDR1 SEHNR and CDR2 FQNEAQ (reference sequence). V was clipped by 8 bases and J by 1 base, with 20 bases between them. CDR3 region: CASSRAGDPNNYGYTF. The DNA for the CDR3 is TGTGCCAGCTCCCGGGCGGGGGACCCCAATAACTATGGCTACACCTTC.

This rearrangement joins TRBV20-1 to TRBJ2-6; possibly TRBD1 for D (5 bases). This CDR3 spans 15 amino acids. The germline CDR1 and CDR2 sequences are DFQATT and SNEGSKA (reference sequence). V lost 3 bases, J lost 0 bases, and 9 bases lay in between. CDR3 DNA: TGCAGTGCTAGCCCGCAGGGCTCTGGGGCCAACGTCCTGACTTTC. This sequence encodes CSASPQGSGANVLTF.

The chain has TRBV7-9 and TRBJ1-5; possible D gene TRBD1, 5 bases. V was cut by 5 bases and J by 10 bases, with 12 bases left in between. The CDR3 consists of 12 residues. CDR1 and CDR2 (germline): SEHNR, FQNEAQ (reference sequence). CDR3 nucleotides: TGTGCCAGCAGCCCTGGGGCTCCTCCCCAGCATTTT. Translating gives CASSPGAPPQHF.

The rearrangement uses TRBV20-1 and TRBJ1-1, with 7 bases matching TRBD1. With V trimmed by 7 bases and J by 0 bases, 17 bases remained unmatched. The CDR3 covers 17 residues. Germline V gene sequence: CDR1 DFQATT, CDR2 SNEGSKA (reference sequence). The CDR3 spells CSVQPGTVRFMNTEAFF. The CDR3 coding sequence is TGCAGTGTTCAGCCTGGGACAGTCCGCTTCATGAACACTGAAGCTTTCTTT.

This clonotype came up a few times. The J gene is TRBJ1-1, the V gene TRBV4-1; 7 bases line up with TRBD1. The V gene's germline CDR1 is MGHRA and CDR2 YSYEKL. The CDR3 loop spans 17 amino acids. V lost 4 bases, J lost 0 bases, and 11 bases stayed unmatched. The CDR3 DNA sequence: TGCGCCAGCAGCCCCCAAACAGGGGCCCGGGTGAACACTGAAGCTTTCTTT. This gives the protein CASSPQTGARVNTEAFF.

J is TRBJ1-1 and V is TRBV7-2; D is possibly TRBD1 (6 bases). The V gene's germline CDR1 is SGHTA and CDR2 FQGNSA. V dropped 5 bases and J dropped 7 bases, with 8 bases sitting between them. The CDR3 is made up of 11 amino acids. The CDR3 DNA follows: TGTGCCAGCAGCCCGGACAGTGAAGCTTTCTTT. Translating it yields CASSPDSEAFF.

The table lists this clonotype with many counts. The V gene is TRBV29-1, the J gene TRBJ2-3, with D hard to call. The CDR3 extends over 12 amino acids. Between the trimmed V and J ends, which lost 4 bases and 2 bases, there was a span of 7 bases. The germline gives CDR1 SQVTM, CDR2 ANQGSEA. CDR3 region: CSVALVTDTQYF. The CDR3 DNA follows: TGCAGCGTTGCTCTAGTCACAGATACGCAGTATTTT.

Written as DNA, the CDR3 is TGCAGTGCTGGTGTCGGGGGGGCTAGCACAGATACGCAGTATTTT. This sequence encodes CSAGVGGASTDTQYF. The V call is TRBV20-1, the J call TRBJ2-3; TRBD2 matches at 8 bases. The germline gives CDR1 DFQATT, CDR2 SNEGSKA (reference sequence). The ends lost 5 bases at V and 0 bases at J; junction bases unmatched: 7. The CDR3 is made up of 15 amino acids.

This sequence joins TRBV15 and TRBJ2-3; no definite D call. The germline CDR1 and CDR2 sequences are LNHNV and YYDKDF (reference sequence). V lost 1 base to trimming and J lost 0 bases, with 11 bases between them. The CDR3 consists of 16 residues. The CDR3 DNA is TGTGCCACCAGCAGAGCCCGTATGACTAGCACAGATACGCAGTATTTT. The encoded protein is CATSRARMTSTDTQYF.

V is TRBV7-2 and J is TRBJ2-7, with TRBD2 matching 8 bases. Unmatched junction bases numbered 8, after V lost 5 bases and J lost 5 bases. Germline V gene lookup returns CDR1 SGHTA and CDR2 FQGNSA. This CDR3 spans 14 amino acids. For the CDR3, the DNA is TGTGCCAGCAGCACGGGACTAGGCCTCGACGAGCAGTACTTC. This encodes CASSTGLGLDEQYF.

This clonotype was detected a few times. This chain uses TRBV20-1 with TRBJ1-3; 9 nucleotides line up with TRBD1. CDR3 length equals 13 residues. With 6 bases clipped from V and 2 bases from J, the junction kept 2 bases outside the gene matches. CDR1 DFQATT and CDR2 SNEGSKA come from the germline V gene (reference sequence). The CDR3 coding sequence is TGCAGTGCGAGGACAGGGGCTGGAAACACCATATATTTT. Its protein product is CSARTGAGNTIYF.